The TCR beta chain described here comes from a study of CD8 T cells in Susac syndrome. CDR1 and CDR2 from the germline V gene are MNHEY and SMNVEV (reference sequence). Between the trimmed V and J ends, which lost 0 bases and 4 bases, there was a span of 12 bases. The CDR3 contains 15 residues. CD8+ and CD4+ T cells circulating in blood were sequenced for TCR beta. The multiple sclerosis control group comprised treatment-naive patients with stable or active relapsing-remitting disease. TEMRA cells were FACS-enriched and CD8+ and CD4+ T cells negatively isolated. When the RNA was reverse transcribed, random hexamers were used with an input of about 0.45 to 1 ug. TCRdb analysed the immunoSEQ multiplex PCR reads with MiXCR anew, one entry per CDR3 protein. The table has about 200,000 distinct CDR3 sequences, roughly 94% seen once; the top ten hold approximately 0.08%.

The source material was CD4+ T cells from PBMCs. The TCR sequence derives from a human donor with multiple sclerosis. The rearrangement uses TRBV27 and TRBJ1-2, with a tentative D call TRBD1 (5 bases). The CDR3 reads CASSLSSRDGYGYTF. Here the CDR3 DNA reads TGTGCCAGCAGTTTATCAAGCAGGGACGGCTATGGCTACACCTTC.